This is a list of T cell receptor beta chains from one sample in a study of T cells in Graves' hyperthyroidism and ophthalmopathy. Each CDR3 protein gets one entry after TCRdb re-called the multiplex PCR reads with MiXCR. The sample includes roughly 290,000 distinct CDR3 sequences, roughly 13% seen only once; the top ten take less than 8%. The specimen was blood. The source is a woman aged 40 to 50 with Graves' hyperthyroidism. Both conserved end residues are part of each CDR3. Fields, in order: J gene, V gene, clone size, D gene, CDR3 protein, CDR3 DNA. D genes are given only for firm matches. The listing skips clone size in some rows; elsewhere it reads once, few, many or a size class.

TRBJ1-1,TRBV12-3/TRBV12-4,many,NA,CASSFVRFMNTEAFF,TGTGCCAGCAGTTTTGTCCGGTTCATGAACACTGAAGCTTTCTTT
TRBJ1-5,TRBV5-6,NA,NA,CASSRRRSLYSNQPQHF,TGTGCCAGCAGCCGAAGGCGGTCCCTCTATAGCAATCAGCCCCAGCATTTT
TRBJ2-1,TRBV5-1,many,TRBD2,CASSLVISGSNEQFF,TGCGCCAGCAGCTTGGTTATTAGCGGGAGTAATGAGCAGTTCTTC
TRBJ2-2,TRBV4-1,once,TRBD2,CASSQGTSGANTGELFF,TGCGCCAGCAGCCAAGGGACTAGCGGGGCGAACACCGGGGAGCTGTTTTTT
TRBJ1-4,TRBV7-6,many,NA,CASSSGDGKLFF,TGTGCCAGCAGTTCAGGGGACGGAAAACTGTTTTTT
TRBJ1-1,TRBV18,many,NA,CASSPTRDTMNTEAFF,TGTGCCAGCTCACCGACGCGGGATACTATGAACACTGAAGCTTTCTTT
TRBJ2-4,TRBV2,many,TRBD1,CASSDQGQANIQYF,TGTGCCAGCAGTGACCAGGGACAGGCAAACATTCAGTACTTC
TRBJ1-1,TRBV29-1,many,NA,CSVRVGGHFEAFF,TGCAGCGTAAGGGTGGGGGGGCATTTTGAAGCTTTCTTT
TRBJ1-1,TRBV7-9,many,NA,CASRAGGLNTEAFF,TGTGCCAGCCGAGCTGGGGGTCTGAACACTGAAGCTTTCTTT
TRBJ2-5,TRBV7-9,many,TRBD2,CASSLSPTGGETQYF,TGTGCCAGCAGCTTAAGCCCCACGGGAGGAGAGACCCAGTACTTC
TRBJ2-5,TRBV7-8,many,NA,CASSSKGSVQETQYF,TGTGCCAGCAGCTCTAAGGGTAGCGTCCAAGAGACCCAGTACTTC
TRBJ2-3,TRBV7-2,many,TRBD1,CASSLAGTGHSSAQYF,TGTGCCAGCAGCTTAGCCGGGACAGGCCACTCGTCTGCGCAGTATTTT
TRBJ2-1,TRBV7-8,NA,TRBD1,CASSIPTGNYNEQFF,TGTGCCAGCAGCATCCCGACAGGGAACTACAATGAGCAGTTCTTC
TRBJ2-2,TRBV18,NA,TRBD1,CASSRGTENTGELFF,TGTGCCAGCTCACGGGGGACAGAGAACACCGGGGAGCTGTTTTTT
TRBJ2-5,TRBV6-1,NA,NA,CASSARNPETQYF,TGTGCCAGCAGTGCGAGGAACCCTGAGACCCAGTACTTC
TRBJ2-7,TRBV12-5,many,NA,CASGKPPTYEQYF,TGTGCTAGTGGGAAACCACCAACCTACGAGCAGTACTTC
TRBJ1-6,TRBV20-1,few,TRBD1,CSARAGTGKLESPLHF,TGCAGTGCTAGAGCCGGGACAGGGAAATTAGAATCACCCCTCCACTTT
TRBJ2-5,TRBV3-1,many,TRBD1,CASSLHEGTGEEKTQYF,TGTGCCAGCAGCCTCCATGAGGGGACAGGGGAGGAGAAGACCCAGTACTTC
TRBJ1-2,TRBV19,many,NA,CASRECATCGYTF,TGTGCCAGTAGAGAGTGTGCCACTTGTGGCTACACCTTC
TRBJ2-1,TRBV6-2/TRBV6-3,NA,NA,CASSTGQVAVDEQFF,TGTGCCAGCAGTACTGGGCAGGTAGCTGTGGATGAGCAGTTCTTC
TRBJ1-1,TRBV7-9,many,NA,CASSLGGAEAFF,TGTGCCAGCAGCTTAGGAGGGGCTGAAGCTTTCTTT
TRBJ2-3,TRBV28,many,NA,CASSLGQRTQYF,TGTGCCAGCAGTCTAGGACAGAGAACGCAGTATTTT
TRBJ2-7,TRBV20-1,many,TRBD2,CSARGTSGRNSSSYEQYF,TGCAGTGCTAGAGGAACTAGCGGGAGGAACTCTAGCTCCTACGAGCAGTACTTC
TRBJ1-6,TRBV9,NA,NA,CASSVSSYNSPLHF,TGTGCCAGCAGCGTAAGCTCCTATAATTCACCCCTCCACTTT
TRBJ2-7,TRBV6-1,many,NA,CASRRTVSYEQYF,TGTGCCAGCAGAAGGACAGTCTCCTACGAGCAGTACTTC
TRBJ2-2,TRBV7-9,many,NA,CASSQGHWGTGELFF,TGTGCCAGCAGCCAGGGACATTGGGGGACCGGGGAGCTGTTTTTT
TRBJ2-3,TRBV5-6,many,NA,CASILKGGSRNTQYF,TGTGCCAGCATCCTCAAGGGGGGGAGCAGGAATACGCAGTATTTT
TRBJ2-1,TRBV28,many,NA,CASSLKPLGSSRRHNEQFF,TGTGCCAGCAGTTTAAAGCCCCTAGGGAGCTCGCGCCGACACAATGAGCAGTTCTTC
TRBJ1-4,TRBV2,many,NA,CASSATNEKLFF,TGTGCCAGCAGTGCAACTAATGAAAAACTGTTTTTT
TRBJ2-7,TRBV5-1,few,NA,CASSGMTGEQYF,TGCGCCAGCAGCGGTATGACGGGCGAGCAGTACTTC
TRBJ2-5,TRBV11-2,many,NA,CASSLGAGAGETQYF,TGTGCCAGCAGCCTCGGCGCGGGGGCTGGGGAGACCCAGTACTTC
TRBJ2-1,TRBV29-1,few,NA,CSVEPPRGRDNEQFF,TGCAGCGTTGAACCCCCCAGGGGTCGGGACAATGAGCAGTTCTTC
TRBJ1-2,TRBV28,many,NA,CASSQGVYGYTF,TGTGCCAGCAGCCAAGGCGTTTATGGCTACACCTTC
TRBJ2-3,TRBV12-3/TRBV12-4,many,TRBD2,CASSPRGGRRSDTQYF,TGTGCCAGCAGTCCCCGGGGGGGTCGAAGATCAGATACGCAGTATTTT
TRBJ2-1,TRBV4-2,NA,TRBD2,CASSLTSGNEQFF,TGTGCCAGCAGCCTAACTAGCGGCAATGAGCAGTTCTTC
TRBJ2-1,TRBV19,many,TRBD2,CASSIAPSGSIRNEQFF,TGTGCCAGTAGTATAGCCCCTAGCGGGAGTATACGGAATGAGCAGTTCTTC
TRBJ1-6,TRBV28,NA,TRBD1,CASSLPSDRVSLGSLHF,TGTGCCAGCAGTTTACCCTCGGACAGGGTGAGTCTGGGATCCCTCCACTTT
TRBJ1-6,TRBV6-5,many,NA,CASSYSKGGNSPLHF,TGTGCCAGCAGTTACTCGAAGGGAGGAAATTCACCCCTCCACTTT
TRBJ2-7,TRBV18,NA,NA,CASSPQTTSYEQYF,TGTGCCAGCTCACCCCAGACGACGAGCTACGAGCAGTACTTC
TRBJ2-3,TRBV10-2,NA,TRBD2,CASSEGWGAGNTDTQYF,TGCGCCAGCAGTGAGGGATGGGGAGCGGGAAACACAGATACGCAGTATTTT
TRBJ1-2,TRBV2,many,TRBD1,CASSDRGTNYGYTF,TGTGCCAGCAGTGACAGGGGGACTAACTATGGCTACACCTTC
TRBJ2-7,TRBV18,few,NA,CASSPPAKYEQYF,TGTGCCAGCTCACCACCCGCGAAATACGAGCAGTACTTC
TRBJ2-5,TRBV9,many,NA,CASSVASTSQETQYF,TGTGCCAGCAGCGTGGCATCGACGTCTCAAGAGACCCAGTACTTC
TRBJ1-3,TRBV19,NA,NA,CASKPWGGSGNTIYF,TGTGCCAGTAAACCCTGGGGGGGCTCAGGAAACACCATATATTTT
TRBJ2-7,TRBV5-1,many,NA,CASSLAVSLAGEQYF,TGCGCCAGCAGCTTGGCCGTCAGCCTGGCGGGGGAGCAGTACTTC
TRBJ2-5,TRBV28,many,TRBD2,CASRDPGTSGRRKYF,TGTGCCAGCAGGGATCCCGGGACTAGCGGGAGAAGGAAGTACTTC
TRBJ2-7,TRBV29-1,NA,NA,CSVGTGSIYEQYF,TGCAGCGTGGGGACGGGGAGTATCTACGAGCAGTACTTC
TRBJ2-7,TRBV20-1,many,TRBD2,CSARALAGGLYEQYF,TGCAGTGCTAGGGCTCTAGCGGGAGGCCTCTACGAGCAGTACTTC
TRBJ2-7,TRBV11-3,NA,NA,CASSFVDAGEQYF,TGTGCCAGCAGCTTCGTGGACGCGGGCGAGCAGTACTTC
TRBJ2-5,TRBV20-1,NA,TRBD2,CSARDSGTPRETQYF,TGCAGTGCTAGAGATAGCGGGACCCCCCGGGAGACCCAGTACTTC
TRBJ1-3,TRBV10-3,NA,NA,CAISDAVGGNTIYF,TGTGCCATCAGTGATGCAGTCGGCGGAAACACCATATATTTT
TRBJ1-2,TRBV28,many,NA,CASSSRNYGYTF,TGTGCCAGCAGTTCCCGCAACTATGGCTACACCTTC
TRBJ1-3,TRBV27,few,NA,CASSFRTGNTIYF,TGTGCCAGCTCCTTCCGGACTGGAAACACCATATATTTT